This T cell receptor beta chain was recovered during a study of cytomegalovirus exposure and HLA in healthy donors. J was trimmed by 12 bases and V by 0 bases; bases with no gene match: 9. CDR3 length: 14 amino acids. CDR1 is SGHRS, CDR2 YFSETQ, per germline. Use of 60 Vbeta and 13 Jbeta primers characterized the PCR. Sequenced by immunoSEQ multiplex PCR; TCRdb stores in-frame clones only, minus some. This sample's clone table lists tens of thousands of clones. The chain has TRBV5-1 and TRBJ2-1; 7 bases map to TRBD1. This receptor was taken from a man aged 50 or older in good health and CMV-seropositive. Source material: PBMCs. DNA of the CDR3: TGCGCCAGCAGCTTGGTACCGGGACAGCCTGGGCAGTTCTTC. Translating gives CASSLVPGQPGQFF.